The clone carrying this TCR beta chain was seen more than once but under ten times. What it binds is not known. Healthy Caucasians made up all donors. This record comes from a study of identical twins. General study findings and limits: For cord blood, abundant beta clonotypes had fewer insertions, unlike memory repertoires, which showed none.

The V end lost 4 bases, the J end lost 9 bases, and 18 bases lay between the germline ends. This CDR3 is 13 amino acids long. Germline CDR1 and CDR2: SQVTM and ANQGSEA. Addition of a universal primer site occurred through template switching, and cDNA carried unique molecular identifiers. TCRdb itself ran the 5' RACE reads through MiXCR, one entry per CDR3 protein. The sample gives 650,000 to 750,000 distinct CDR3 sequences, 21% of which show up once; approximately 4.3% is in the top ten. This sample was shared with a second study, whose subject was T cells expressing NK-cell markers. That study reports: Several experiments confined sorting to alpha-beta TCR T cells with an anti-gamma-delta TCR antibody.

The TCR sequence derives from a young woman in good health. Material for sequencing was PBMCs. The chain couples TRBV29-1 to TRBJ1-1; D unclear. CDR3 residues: CSVAPEHPGKAFF. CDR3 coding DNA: TGCAGCGTTGCCCCAGAACACCCGGGGAAAGCTTTCTTT.